This T cell receptor beta chain stems from a study of T-cell reconstitution after alpha-beta-depleted transplantation in children. This CDR3 is 14 amino acids long. Per germline, CDR1 LGHNA and CDR2 YNFKEQ. After removal of 1 base from V and 6 bases from J, the junction contained 4 bases not matched to a gene. Concerning this clonotype itself: Antigen: not known.

Study-wide results and limits: Surviving thymic progenitors and recipient T cells were the source of high TCRbeta diversity at day 60 in some patients. After transplant, at about two months, alpha-beta T cells were reportedly derived from several hundred expanded graft clones.

Molecular barcoding with unique molecular identifiers was used for the TCRbeta library. TCRdb fed the PCR reads into MiXCR, producing one record per CDR3 protein. The sample has about a million distinct CDR3 sequences, less than 30% seen once. The sequenced sample was PBMCs, mostly from graft donor cells, obtained 360 days after TCRalphabeta/CD19-depleted stem cell transplant. The receptor's source is a boy under two years old who had a stem cell transplant for SCID, so the T cells may come from the graft donor. The V gene is TRBV4-2, the J gene TRBJ2-7; TRBD2 matches 9 bases. CDR3 in amino acids: CASSQGRGGREQYF. The CDR3 DNA reads as TGTGCCAGCAGCCAAGGGCGGGGGGGCCGCGAGCAGTACTTC.